The 25 T cell receptor beta chains reported below all come from one sample, sequenced in a study of beta chain features in type 1 diabetes (dated by TCRdb to the late 2010s). What the work shows at the level of the full study, not this receptor alone: A moderate but significant shortening of TCRB CDR3 length was observed in type 1 diabetes patients in all four CD4+ subsets.

To prepare the library, the immunoSEQ multiplex PCR assay was applied. The entire amount of isolated RNA was reverse transcribed using the High Capacity cDNA Reverse Transcription Kit, so the sequenced TCRB transcripts were expressed ones. Entries here come from immuneACCESS through TCRdb and include only in-frame sequences with V and J called. Some clones fail to appear in such tables; in the studies checked, an unresolved V gene covers under half of the shortfall, and the cause of the remainder is unknown. A total of hundreds of thousands of clones appear in this sample, around 15% of them only once. The ten biggest clones cover 0.03% to 0.04% of the sample. Their recognized antigens are unknown. The material sequenced was naive CD4+ T cells from blood. Per the publication, the cell subset or site label means: true naive CD4+ T cells. The receptors come from a man younger than 35 with type 1 diabetes.

J is TRBJ2-2 and V is TRBV9; TRBD2 matches 13 bases. J gave up 5 bases and V 4 bases, and 11 bases lay outside the gene matches. The CDR3 sequence is 18 residues long. Germline V gives CDR1 SGDLS, CDR2 YYNGEE. CDR3 coding DNA: TGTGCCAGCAGCCCCGGACTAGCGGGAGCGCCTGGAACCGGGGAGCTGTTTTTT. It translates to CASSPGLAGAPGTGELFF.

This clone was detected a few times. The chain links TRBV7-9 to TRBJ1-1; 8 nucleotides align to TRBD1. The CDR3 is made up of 14 amino acids. After removal of 6 bases from V and 4 bases from J, the junction contained 7 bases not matched to a gene. Germline assignment: CDR1 SEHNR and CDR2 FQNEAQ (reference sequence). The CDR3 sequence: CASSVLQGGTEAFF. The CDR3 nucleotides are TGTGCCAGCAGTGTACTACAGGGGGGCACTGAAGCTTTCTTT.

This sequence joins TRBV4-2 and TRBJ2-7; 8 bases align to TRBD2. This CDR3 region has 15 residues. Trimming at V came to 4 bases and at J to 0 bases, leaving 5 bases not matched to a gene. Germline V gives CDR1 LGHNA, CDR2 YNFKEQ. Here the CDR3 reads CASSPLAGSSYEQYF. CDR3 coding DNA: TGTGCCAGCAGCCCGCTAGCGGGTAGCTCCTACGAGCAGTACTTC.

V and J are TRBV7-9 and TRBJ2-1, with TRBD2 matching 10 bases. Germline CDR1 SEHNR, CDR2 FQNEAQ (reference sequence). Germline trimming cut 5 bases from V and 4 bases from J; bases unmatched to any gene: 8. This CDR3 contains 16 residues. The CDR3 protein is CASSVRGAGGYNEQFF. CDR3 nucleotides: TGTGCCAGCAGCGTCCGGGGAGCGGGAGGGTACAATGAGCAGTTCTTC. The full variable domain, rest sourced from reference TRBV7-9 and TRBJ2-1, is DTGVSQNPRHKITKRGQNVTFRCDPISEHNRLYWYRQTLGQGPEFLTYFQNEAQLEKSRLLSDRFSAERPKGSFSTLEIQRTEQGDSAMYLCASSVRGAGGYNEQFFGPGTRLTVL.

The chain is built from TRBV30 and TRBJ1-2; 7 bases line up with TRBD1. V lost 3 bases and J lost 4; bases outside the gene matches: 5. CDR3 length equals 13 residues. Germline V gene data show CDR1 as GTSNPN and CDR2 as SVGIG (reference sequence). This CDR3 is CAWSRDSSYGYTF. The CDR3 DNA reads as TGTGCCTGGAGCCGGGACAGCAGCTATGGCTACACCTTC.

This clone was counted a few times. The chain couples TRBV9 to TRBJ2-6, with D perhaps matching TRBD2 (6 bases). The V and J ends lost 2 bases and 8 bases respectively, with 8 bases between them. Germline lookup yields CDR1 SGDLS and CDR2 YYNGEE. The CDR3 is 13 residues long. CDR3 nucleotides: TGTGCCAGCAGCGTTGGGGGGACCAACGTCCTGACTTTC. Protein sequence: CASSVGGTNVLTF.

The V call is TRBV18, the J call TRBJ2-5, with D tentatively TRBD2 (5 bases). Trimming cost V 0 bases and J 2 bases, with 13 bases left between them. The germline V gene has CDR1 KGHSH and CDR2 LQKENI. This CDR3 region has 16 residues. The CDR3 spells CASSPPSSAVQETQYF. The CDR3 DNA reads as TGTGCCAGCTCACCACCGTCATCAGCGGTTCAAGAGACCCAGTACTTC.

This chain uses TRBV18 with TRBJ2-1; no firm D call. V was cut by 5 bases and J by 0 bases, with 8 bases left in between. This CDR3 comprises 14 residues. Germline CDR1 is KGHSH and CDR2 is LQKENI. CDR3 loop: CASSATGSYNEQFF. DNA for the CDR3: TGTGCCAGCTCAGCGACGGGCTCCTACAATGAGCAGTTCTTC. The entire variable domain, with the rest obtained from reference TRBV18 and TRBJ2-1, is as follows: NAGVMQNPRHLVRRRGQEARLRCSPMKGHSHVYWYRQLPEEGLKFMVYLQKENIIDESGMPKERFSAEFPKEGPSILRIQQVVRGDSAAYFCASSATGSYNEQFFGPGTRLTVL.

This clone was counted a few times. The V call is TRBV30, the J call TRBJ2-5; 7 bases match TRBD2. The tail of the sequence fits TRBJ2-7 better, so the J call may be wrong. The CDR3 is 15 residues long. Germline CDR1 reads GTSNPN; CDR2 reads SVGIG (reference sequence). The CDR3 coding sequence is TGTGCCTGGAGGAGGTCTGCGGGAGTCGCGATCGAGCAGTACTTC. It is translated as CAWRRSAGVAIEQYF.

This clone occurred a few times. Other DNA sequences of this sample code for an identical CDR3. The chain has TRBV7-2 and TRBJ1-2, with 7 bases matching TRBD1. Per the germline V gene, CDR1 is SGHTA and CDR2 is FQGNSA. J lost 4 bases, V lost 5 bases, and 1 base had no gene match. The CDR3 has 12 amino acids. The CDR3 is CASSRQGYGYTF. The CDR3 DNA is TGTGCCAGCAGCCGACAGGGCTATGGCTACACCTTC.

This sequence joins TRBV7-2 and TRBJ1-5; D is unclear. Trimming shortened V by 1 base and J by 6 bases, and 10 bases separated the two germline ends. Germline V gene sequence: CDR1 SGHTA, CDR2 FQGNSA. The CDR3 spans 14 residues. The CDR3, as DNA: TGTGCCAGCAGCTTAGGGACCCGGGGTCAGCCCCAGCATTTT. Translating it yields CASSLGTRGQPQHF.

The gene calls are TRBV19 and TRBJ2-1; D call uncertain. Looked up from germline, CDR1 is LNHDA and CDR2 is SQIVND (reference sequence). The V end lost 4 bases, the J end lost 5 bases, and 12 bases lay between the germline ends. This CDR3 is built from 14 residues. In nucleotides, the CDR3 is TGTGCCAGTAGTAGGCTAGTCACGGACAATGAGCAGTTCTTC. It yields the protein CASSRLVTDNEQFF.

The chain has TRBV18 and TRBJ1-1; 8 bases align to TRBD1. Germline V CDR1 and CDR2: KGHSH, LQKENI. After removal of 2 bases from V and 5 bases from J, the junction contained 10 bases not matched to a gene. The CDR3 has 16 amino acids. CDR3 amino acids: CASSPGTGPRGTEAFF. DNA for the CDR3: TGTGCCAGCTCACCAGGGACAGGACCTCGGGGGACTGAAGCTTTCTTT.

Only a few counts were recorded for this clone. V is TRBV28 and J is TRBJ2-7; no reliable D call. This CDR3 contains 15 residues. Germline assignment: CDR1 MDHEN and CDR2 SYDVKM. Trimming shortened V by 6 bases and J by 3 bases, and 18 bases separated the two germline ends. The CDR3: CASSTGGTSRYEQYF. CDR3 coding DNA: TGTGCCAGCAGCACGGGCGGCACAAGCCGCTACGAGCAGTACTTC.

The chain recombines TRBV29-1 with TRBJ2-5; TRBD1 might be the D (5 bases). V was trimmed by 4 bases and J by 2 bases, leaving 14 bases between them. The CDR3 extends over 14 amino acids. CDR1 and CDR2 (germline): SQVTM, ANQGSEA. The CDR3 sequence: CSVGHWGSQETQYF. In DNA form, the CDR3 reads TGCAGCGTTGGACACTGGGGCAGTCAAGAGACCCAGTACTTC.

The sample holds a few counts of this clone. V usage is TRBV5-6 and J usage is TRBJ2-7; maybe TRBD1 (6 bases). The CDR3 runs to 12 residues. CDR1 is SGHDT and CDR2 is YYEEEE in the germline V gene. Trimming removed 3 bases from V and 13 bases from J, with 17 bases in between. The CDR3 DNA reads TGTGCCAGCAGCTCCCCGGGACAAGCGTATTACTTC. Translation: CASSSPGQAYYF.

This clone was detected only a few times. The chain couples TRBV6-6 to TRBJ2-5; TRBD2 might be the D (6 bases). The CDR3 loop spans 14 amino acids. CDR1 and CDR2 (germline): MNHNY, SVGAGI (reference sequence). Trimming left V 4 bases short and J 3 bases short, with 12 bases between. The CDR3 bases are TGTGCCAGCAGTTCCGGGAGCTCTAAAGAGACCCAGTACTTC. Its protein is CASSSGSSKETQYF.

This clone was observed a few times. The chain employs TRBV29-1 and TRBJ2-7; 8 nucleotides match TRBD1. The V segment lost 8 bases and the J segment 5 bases; nucleotides outside the gene matches: 8. Germline-derived CDR1 and CDR2 are SQVTM and ANQGSEA. This CDR3 comprises 12 residues. As DNA, the CDR3 is TGCAGCACCTACGGACAGGGCCACGAGCAGTACTTC. Translated, it gives CSTYGQGHEQYF.

The V call is TRBV30, the J call TRBJ2-7; D is unclear. Between the trimmed V and J ends, which lost 2 bases and 0 bases, there was a span of 8 bases. Germline CDR1 reads GTSNPN; CDR2 reads SVGIG (reference sequence). This CDR3 comprises 13 residues. The CDR3 coding sequence is TGTGCCTGGAGTATAGGATCCTCCTACGAGCAGTACTTC. Protein: CAWSIGSSYEQYF.

This clone was counted only a few times. The chain is built from TRBV27 and TRBJ2-3; 14 bases match TRBD2. Germline loops: CDR1 MNHEY, CDR2 SMNVEV (reference sequence). V dropped 5 bases and J dropped 4; count of bases not matched to a gene: 2. CDR3 size: 15 residues. In DNA form, the CDR3 reads TGTGCCAGCAGTAGGACTAGCGGGAGGCCAGATACGCAGTATTTT. Translated, it gives CASSRTSGRPDTQYF.

V is TRBV15 and J is TRBJ1-5; tentative D call: TRBD1 (6 bases). V lost 9 bases and J 4 bases, leaving 19 bases between the germline ends. Germline CDR1 is LNHNV and CDR2 is YYDKDF (reference sequence). There are 15 residues in the CDR3. For the CDR3, the DNA is TGTGCCACAAACCACAGGGCATCGGGGAATCAGCCCCAGCATTTT. Translating gives CATNHRASGNQPQHF.

J is TRBJ2-5 and V is TRBV7-9; D is undetermined. The V and J ends lost 0 bases and 2 bases respectively, with 10 bases between them. CDR3 length: 15 residues. Germline V gene sequence: CDR1 SEHNR, CDR2 FQNEAQ (reference sequence). This CDR3 reads CASSLAAVDQETQYF. CDR3 in DNA: TGTGCCAGCAGCTTAGCGGCGGTGGATCAAGAGACCCAGTACTTC.

This chain connects TRBV30 to TRBJ2-2; 9 positions match TRBD2. CDR1 and CDR2 (germline): GTSNPN, SVGIG (reference sequence). CDR3 length: 14 amino acids. J gave up 3 bases and V 1 base, and 0 bases lay outside the gene matches. CDR3 nucleotides: TGTGCCTGGAGTGAGCGGGGGGACACCGGGGAGCTGTTTTTT. Translation: CAWSERGDTGELFF. The full variable domain, in which reference TRBV30 and TRBJ2-2 provide the parts outside the CDR3, is SQTIHQWPATLVQPVGSPLSLECTVEGTSNPNLYWYRQAAGRGLQLLFYSVGIGQISSEVPQNLSASRPQDRQFILSSKKLLLSDSGFYLCAWSERGDTGELFFGEGSRLTVL.

This clone appeared a few times. The chain uses TRBV6-1 and TRBJ2-5; a possible D gene is TRBD2 (6 bases). V dropped 9 bases and J dropped 2 bases, with 13 bases sitting between them. The germline gives CDR1 MNHNS, CDR2 SASEGT. This CDR3 has 13 residues. CDR3 protein: CARLWGVQETQYF. CDR3 DNA sequence: TGTGCCAGATTATGGGGGGTACAAGAGACCCAGTACTTC.

This clone has more than one count but fewer than ten. The genes are TRBV29-1 and TRBJ2-5, with D tentatively TRBD2 (5 bases). The CDR3 consists of 13 residues. Germline-derived CDR1 and CDR2 are SQVTM and ANQGSEA. The V end lost 4 bases, the J end lost 3 bases, and 12 bases lay between the germline ends. CDR3 bases: TGCAGCGTTGTGTCGGACTTCGAAGAGACCCAGTACTTC. Its translation: CSVVSDFEETQYF.